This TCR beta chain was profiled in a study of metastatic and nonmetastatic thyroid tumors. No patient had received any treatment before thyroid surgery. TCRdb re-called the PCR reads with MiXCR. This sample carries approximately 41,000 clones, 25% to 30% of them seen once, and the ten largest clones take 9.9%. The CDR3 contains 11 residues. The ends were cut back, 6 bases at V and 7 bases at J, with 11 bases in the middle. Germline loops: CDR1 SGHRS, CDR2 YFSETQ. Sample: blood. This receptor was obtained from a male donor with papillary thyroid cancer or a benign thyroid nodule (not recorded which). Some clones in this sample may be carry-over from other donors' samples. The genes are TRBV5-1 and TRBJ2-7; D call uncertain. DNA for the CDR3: TGCGCCAGCATCTTCAACTATGAGCAGTACTTC. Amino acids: CASIFNYEQYF.